Listed below are T cell receptor beta chains from one sample, sequenced in a study of T cell repertoires in cytomegalovirus infection. Antigen specificity for these receptors is unknown. TCRdb fed the reads into MiXCR, producing one record per CDR3 protein. The sample lists some 700,000 distinct CDR3 sequences, around 30% occurring once. The sequencing here drew on cultured PBMCs, taken from culture after CMV antigen stimulation. The receptors were gathered from a human donor in good health (CMV status not recorded). Some clones in this sample may be carry-over from other donors' samples. Each CDR3 is given with its conserved first and last residue. D genes are given only for firm matches. Where a row states a size, it is once, few, many or the class of an expanded clone; other rows omit it.

d_call j_call v_call clone_size cdr3_aa cdr3_nt
TRBD1 TRBJ1-6 TRBV6-4 - CASSDSHGQGGSPLHF TGTGCCAGCAGTGACTCTCATGGACAGGGTGGTTCACCCCTCCACTTT
- TRBJ1-2 TRBV11-2 few CASSISAGRENYGYTF TGTGCCAGCAGCATCTCCGCGGGGAGGGAAAACTATGGCTACACCTTC
- TRBJ1-1 TRBV5-4 many CASSNGQNTEAFF TGTGCCAGCAGCAATGGACAGAACACTGAAGCTTTCTTT
- TRBJ2-3 TRBV5-1 - CASSLKEFTDTQYF TGCGCCAGCAGCTTGAAGGAGTTCACAGATACGCAGTATTTT
TRBD2 TRBJ2-1 TRBV11-2 few CASSHAGTSWEGRNEQFF TGTGCCAGCAGCCACGCCGGGACTAGCTGGGAGGGGCGCAATGAGCAGTTCTTC
- TRBJ1-4 TRBV15 few CATSRVGANEKLFF TGTGCCACCAGTCGAGTGGGGGCTAATGAAAAACTGTTTTTT
- TRBJ1-4 TRBV10-3 - CAISERGRKDEKLFF TGTGCCATCAGTGAGCGGGGTAGGAAAGATGAAAAACTGTTTTTT
- TRBJ1-6 TRBV7-2 many CASSLRVADNSPLHF TGTGCCAGCAGCTTACGGGTTGCTGATAATTCACCCCTCCACTTT
TRBD2 TRBJ2-3 TRBV6-1 - CASRAGASTDTQYF TGTGCCAGCAGAGCGGGGGCAAGCACAGATACGCAGTATTTT
TRBD1 TRBJ2-5 TRBV2 - CASSLTTPRGKGF TGTGCCAGCAGCCTAACTACACCCAGGGGGAAGGGCTTC
- TRBJ2-1 TRBV7-6 - CASSYRRDNEQFF TGTGCCAGCAGCTACCGCCGGGATAATGAGCAGTTCTTC
- TRBJ1-2 TRBV4-3 - CASSRRVSPPIAYTF TGCGCCAGCAGCCGAAGGGTTAGCCCCCCGATCGCCTACACCTTC
TRBD2 TRBJ2-7 TRBV7-2 many CASSFTSGGDYEQYF TGTGCCAGCAGCTTCACTAGCGGGGGGGATTACGAGCAGTACTTC
- TRBJ1-6 TRBV6-6 few CASRVDWENSPLHF TGTGCCAGCAGGGTCGACTGGGAAAATTCACCCCTCCACTTT
- TRBJ1-3 TRBV7-8 - CASSPTREGNTIYF TGTGCCAGCAGCCCGACCCGTGAGGGGAACACCATATATTTT
- TRBJ1-3 TRBV10-3 - CAISDRQAGLGNTIYF TGTGCCATCAGTGACAGACAGGCCGGCCTTGGAAACACCATATATTTT
- TRBJ1-6 TRBV6-1 - CASSGPVGGGYNSPLHF TGTGCCAGCAGCGGTCCAGTGGGTGGAGGGTATAATTCACCCCTCCACTTT
TRBD1 TRBJ2-3 TRBV11-2 - CASSPRGWARGTDTQYF TGTGCCAGCAGCCCCAGGGGGTGGGCTAGAGGCACAGATACGCAGTATTTT
- TRBJ2-1 TRBV9 - CASSITDNEQFF TGTGCCAGCAGCATCACTGACAATGAGCAGTTCTTC
- TRBJ2-5 TRBV7-8 - CASSSRRQGQETQYF TGTGCCAGCAGCTCGCGTCGGCAGGGCCAAGAGACCCAGTACTTC
- TRBJ1-3 TRBV11-2 - CASSPTSSRGSGNTIYF TGTGCCAGCAGCCCAACCTCCTCGAGGGGCTCTGGAAACACCATATATTTT
- TRBJ2-1 TRBV27 - CASRPKGGENEQFF TGTGCCAGCAGACCTAAAGGGGGGGAAAATGAGCAGTTCTTC
- TRBJ2-1 TRBV7-2 few CASSLVRAEQFF TGTGCCAGCAGCTTAGTGAGGGCTGAGCAGTTCTTC
TRBD2 TRBJ2-1 TRBV18 few CASSPPRASGSIRHNEQFF TGTGCCAGCTCACCACCTAGGGCTAGCGGGAGTATTCGGCACAATGAGCAGTTCTTC
- TRBJ2-1 TRBV12-3/TRBV12-4 few CASSLGRFEGQFF TGTGCCAGCAGTTTGGGGCGCTTTGAAGGGCAGTTCTTC
- TRBJ1-4 TRBV6-6 - CASSYEGMVKLFF TGTGCCAGCAGTTACGAGGGAATGGTAAAACTGTTTTTT
TRBD1 TRBJ1-4 TRBV7-2 few CASRGGAGEKLFF TGTGCCAGCAGAGGGGGCGCGGGAGAAAAACTGTTTTTT
TRBD1 TRBJ1-1 TRBV6-5 few CASSYDRGVTEAFF TGTGCCAGCAGTTACGACAGGGGAGTCACTGAAGCTTTCTTT
- TRBJ1-1 TRBV5-1 once CASSLAGEVNTEAFF TGCGCCAGCAGCTTGGCCGGGGAGGTGAACACTGAAGCTTTCTTT
- TRBJ1-3 TRBV13 few CASSSKGSGNTIYF TGTGCCAGCAGCTCCAAGGGCTCTGGAAACACCATATATTTT
TRBD2 TRBJ2-1 TRBV4-3 - CASSRNPSSGSSYNEQFF TGCGCCAGCAGCCGAAACCCCTCTAGCGGTAGCTCCTACAATGAGCAGTTCTTC
- TRBJ2-2 TRBV19 - CASSIDSNTGELFF TGTGCCAGTAGTATAGATTCGAACACCGGGGAGCTGTTTTTT
- TRBJ2-3 TRBV6-1 many CASKEVTSTDTQYF TGTGCCAGCAAGGAGGTCACTAGCACAGATACGCAGTATTTT
- TRBJ2-1 TRBV19 - CASSIGIKGTYNEQFF TGTGCCAGTAGTATCGGGATTAAGGGGACCTACAATGAGCAGTTCTTC
TRBD2 TRBJ2-7 TRBV7-2 - CASSQRTSGGVAYEQYF TGTGCCAGCAGCCAACGGACTAGCGGGGGGGTGGCCTACGAGCAGTACTTC
TRBD2 TRBJ2-3 TRBV12-3/TRBV12-4 few CASSPGTSGGGYTDTQYF TGTGCCAGCAGCCCCGGGACTAGCGGGGGGGGCTACACAGATACGCAGTATTTT
- TRBJ2-4 TRBV5-1 few CASSLHGKNIQYF TGCGCCAGCAGCTTGCACGGAAAAAACATTCAGTACTTC
- TRBJ1-6 TRBV20-1 - CSARGDTEMGSPLHF TGCAGTGCTAGAGGGGACACCGAAATGGGTTCACCCCTCCACTTT
- TRBJ2-5 TRBV11-1 few CASSGASWETQYF TGTGCCAGCAGCGGGGCTAGTTGGGAGACCCAGTACTTC
- TRBJ1-1 TRBV20-1 few CSARGPSLAEAFF TGCAGTGCTAGAGGACCTTCTTTGGCTGAAGCTTTCTTT
- TRBJ1-5 TRBV20-1 - CSAVHRDTAHF TGCAGTGCTGTCCACCGGGACACCGCGCATTTT
- TRBJ1-1 TRBV2 few CASMGGAYEAFF TGTGCCAGCATGGGAGGGGCCTATGAAGCTTTCTTT
TRBD1 TRBJ1-3 TRBV12-3/TRBV12-4 few CASSPLTGAGNTIYF TGTGCCAGCAGTCCTTTGACAGGGGCTGGAAACACCATATATTTT
- TRBJ1-1 TRBV12-3/TRBV12-4 - CASSFKGRWGTEAFF TGTGCCAGCAGTTTTAAGGGCAGGTGGGGCACTGAAGCTTTCTTT
- TRBJ2-3 TRBV11-2 - CASSALRGTGTQYF TGTGCCAGCAGCGCGTTACGGGGCACAGGTACGCAGTATTTT
- TRBJ2-3 TRBV29-1 - CSVYSGDTDTQYF TGCAGCGTTTATTCCGGGGACACAGATACGCAGTATTTT
- TRBJ2-7 TRBV7-2 many CASSLVGLNSYEQYF TGTGCCAGCAGCTTAGTGGGGCTGAACTCCTACGAGCAGTACTTC
- TRBJ2-3 TRBV2 - CASNRATRADTQYF TGTGCCTCAAATCGGGCTACCCGGGCAGATACGCAGTATTTT